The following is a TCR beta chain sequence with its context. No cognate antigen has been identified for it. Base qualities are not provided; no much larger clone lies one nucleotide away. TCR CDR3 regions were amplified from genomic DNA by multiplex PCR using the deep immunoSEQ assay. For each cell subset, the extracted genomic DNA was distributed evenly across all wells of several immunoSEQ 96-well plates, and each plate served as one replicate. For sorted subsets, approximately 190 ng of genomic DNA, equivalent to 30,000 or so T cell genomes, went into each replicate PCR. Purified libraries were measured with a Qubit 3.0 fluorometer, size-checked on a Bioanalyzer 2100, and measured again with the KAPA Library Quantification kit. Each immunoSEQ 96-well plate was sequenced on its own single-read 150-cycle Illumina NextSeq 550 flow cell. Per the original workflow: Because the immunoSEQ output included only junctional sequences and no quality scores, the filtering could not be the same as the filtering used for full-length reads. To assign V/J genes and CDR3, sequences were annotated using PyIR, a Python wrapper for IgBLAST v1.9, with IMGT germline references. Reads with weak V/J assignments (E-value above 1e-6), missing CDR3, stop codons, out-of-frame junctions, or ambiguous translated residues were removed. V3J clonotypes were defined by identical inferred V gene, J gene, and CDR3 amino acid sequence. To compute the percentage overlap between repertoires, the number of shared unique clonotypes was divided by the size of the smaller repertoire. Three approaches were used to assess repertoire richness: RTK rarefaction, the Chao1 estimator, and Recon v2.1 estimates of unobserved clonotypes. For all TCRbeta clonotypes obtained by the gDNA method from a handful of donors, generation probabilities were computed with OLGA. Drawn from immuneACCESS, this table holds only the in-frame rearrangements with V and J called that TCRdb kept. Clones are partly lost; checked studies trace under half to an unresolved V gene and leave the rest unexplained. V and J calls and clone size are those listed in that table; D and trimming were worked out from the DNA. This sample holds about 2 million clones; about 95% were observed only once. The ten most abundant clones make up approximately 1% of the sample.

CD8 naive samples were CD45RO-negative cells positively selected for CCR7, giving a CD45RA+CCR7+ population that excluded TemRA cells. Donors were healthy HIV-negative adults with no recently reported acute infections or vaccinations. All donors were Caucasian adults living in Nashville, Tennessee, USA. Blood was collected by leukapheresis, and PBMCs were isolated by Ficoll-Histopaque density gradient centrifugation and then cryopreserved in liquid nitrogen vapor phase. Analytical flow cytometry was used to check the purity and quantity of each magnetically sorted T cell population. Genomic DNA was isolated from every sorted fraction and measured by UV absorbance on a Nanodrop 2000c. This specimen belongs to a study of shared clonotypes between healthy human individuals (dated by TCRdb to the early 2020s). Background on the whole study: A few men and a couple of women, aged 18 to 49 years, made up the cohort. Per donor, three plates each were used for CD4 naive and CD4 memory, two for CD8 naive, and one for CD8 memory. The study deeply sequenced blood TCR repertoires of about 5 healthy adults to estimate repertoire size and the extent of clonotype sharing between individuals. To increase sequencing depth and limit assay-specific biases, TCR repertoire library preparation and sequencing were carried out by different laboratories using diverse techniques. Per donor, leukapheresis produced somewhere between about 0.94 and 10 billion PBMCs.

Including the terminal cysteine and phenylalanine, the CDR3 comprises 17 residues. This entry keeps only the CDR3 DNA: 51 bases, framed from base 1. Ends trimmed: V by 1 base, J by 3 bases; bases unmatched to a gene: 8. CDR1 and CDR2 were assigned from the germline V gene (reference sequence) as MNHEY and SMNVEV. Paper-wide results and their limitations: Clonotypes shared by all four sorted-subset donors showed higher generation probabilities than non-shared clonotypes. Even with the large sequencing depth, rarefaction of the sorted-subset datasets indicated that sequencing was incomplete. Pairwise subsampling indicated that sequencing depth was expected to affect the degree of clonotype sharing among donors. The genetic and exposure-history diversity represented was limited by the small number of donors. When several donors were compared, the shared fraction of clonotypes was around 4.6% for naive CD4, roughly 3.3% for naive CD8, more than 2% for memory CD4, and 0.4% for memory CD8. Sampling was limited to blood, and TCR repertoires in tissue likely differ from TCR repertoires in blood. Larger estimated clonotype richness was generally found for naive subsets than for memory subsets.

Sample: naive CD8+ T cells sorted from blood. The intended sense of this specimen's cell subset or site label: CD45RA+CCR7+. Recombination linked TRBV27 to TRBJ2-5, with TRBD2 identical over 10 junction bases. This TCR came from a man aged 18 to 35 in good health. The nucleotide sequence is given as TGTGCCAGCAGTTTATTAGCAGCGGGAGGGCCTAAAGAGACCCAGTACTTC. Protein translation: CASSLLAAGGPKETQYF.